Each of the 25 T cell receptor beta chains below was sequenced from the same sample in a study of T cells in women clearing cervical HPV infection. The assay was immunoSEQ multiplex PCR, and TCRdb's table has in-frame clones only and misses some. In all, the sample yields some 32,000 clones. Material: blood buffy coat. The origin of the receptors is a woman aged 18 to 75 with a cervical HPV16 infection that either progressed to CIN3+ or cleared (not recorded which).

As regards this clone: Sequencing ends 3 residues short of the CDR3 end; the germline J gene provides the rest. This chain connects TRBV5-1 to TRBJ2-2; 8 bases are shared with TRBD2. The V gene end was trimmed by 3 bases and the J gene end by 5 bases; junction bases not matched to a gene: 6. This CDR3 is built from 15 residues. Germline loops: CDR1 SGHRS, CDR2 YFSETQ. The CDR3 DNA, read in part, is TGCGCCAGCAGCTCTGGCGGGGGGCGGACCGGGGAG. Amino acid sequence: CASSSGGGRTGE. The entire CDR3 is CASSSGGGRTGELFF.

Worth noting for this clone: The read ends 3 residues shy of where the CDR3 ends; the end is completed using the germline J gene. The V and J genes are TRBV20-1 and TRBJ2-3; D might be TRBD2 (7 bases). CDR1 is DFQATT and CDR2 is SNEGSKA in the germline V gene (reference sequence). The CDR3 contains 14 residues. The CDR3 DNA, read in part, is TGCAGTGCTAGAGATATGAGGGGGGGAGAGACG. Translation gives CSARDMRGGET. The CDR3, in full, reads CSARDMRGGETQYF.

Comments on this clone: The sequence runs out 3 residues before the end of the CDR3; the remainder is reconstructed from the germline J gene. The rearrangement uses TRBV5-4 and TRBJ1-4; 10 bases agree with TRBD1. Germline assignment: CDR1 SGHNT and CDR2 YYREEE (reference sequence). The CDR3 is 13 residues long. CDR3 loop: CASRGQGNSPLFF. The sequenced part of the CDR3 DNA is TGTGCCAGCAGGGGACAGGGGAATTCACCA.

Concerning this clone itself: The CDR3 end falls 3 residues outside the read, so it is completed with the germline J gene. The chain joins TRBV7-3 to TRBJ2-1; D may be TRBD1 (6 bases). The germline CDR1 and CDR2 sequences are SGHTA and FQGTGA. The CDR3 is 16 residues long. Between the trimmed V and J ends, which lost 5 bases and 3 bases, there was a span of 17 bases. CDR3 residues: CASSPHRVGDYNEQFF. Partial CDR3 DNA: TGTGCCAGCAGCCCTCACAGGGTGGGGGACTACAATGAG. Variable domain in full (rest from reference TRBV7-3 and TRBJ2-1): GAGVSQTPSNKVTEKGKYVELRCDPISGHTALYWYRQSLGQGPEFLIYFQGTGAADDSGLPNDRFFAVRPEGSVSTLKIQRTERGDSAVYLCASSPHRVGDYNEQFFGPGTRLTVL.

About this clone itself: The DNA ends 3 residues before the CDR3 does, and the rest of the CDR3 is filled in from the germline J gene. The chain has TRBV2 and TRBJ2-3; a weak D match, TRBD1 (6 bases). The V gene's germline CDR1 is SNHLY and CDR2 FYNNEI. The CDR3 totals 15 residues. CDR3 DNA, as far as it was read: TGTGCCAGCAGGAAAGGACAGCTTCCTGATCAGCCG. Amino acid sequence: CASRKGQLPDQP. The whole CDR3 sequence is CASRKGQLPDQPQYF. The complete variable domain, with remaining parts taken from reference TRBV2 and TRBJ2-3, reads EPEVTQTPSHQVTQMGQEVILRCVPISNHLYFYWYRQILGQKVEFLVSFYNNEISEKSEIFDDQFSVERPDGSNFTLKIRSTKLEDSAMYFCASRKGQLPDQPQYFGPGTRLTVL.

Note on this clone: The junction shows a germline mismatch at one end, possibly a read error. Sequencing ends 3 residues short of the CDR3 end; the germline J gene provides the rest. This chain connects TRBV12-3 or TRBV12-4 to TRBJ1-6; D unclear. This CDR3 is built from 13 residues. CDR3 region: CASSSLDKSPLHF. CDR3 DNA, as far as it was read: TGTGCCAGCAGTTCGTTAGATAAGTCACCC.

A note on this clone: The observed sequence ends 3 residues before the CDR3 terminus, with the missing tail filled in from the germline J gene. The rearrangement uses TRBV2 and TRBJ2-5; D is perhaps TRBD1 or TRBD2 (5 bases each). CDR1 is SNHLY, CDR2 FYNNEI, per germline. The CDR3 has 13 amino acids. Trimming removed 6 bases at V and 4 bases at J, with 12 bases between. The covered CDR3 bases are TGTGCCAGCAGCTGGGTGAGGGGAGAGACC. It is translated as CASSWVRGET. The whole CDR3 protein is CASSWVRGETQYF. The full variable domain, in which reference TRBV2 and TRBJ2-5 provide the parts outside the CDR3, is EPEVTQTPSHQVTQMGQEVILRCVPISNHLYFYWYRQILGQKVEFLVSFYNNEISEKSEIFDDQFSVERPDGSNFTLKIRSTKLEDSAMYFCASSWVRGETQYFGPGTRLLVL.

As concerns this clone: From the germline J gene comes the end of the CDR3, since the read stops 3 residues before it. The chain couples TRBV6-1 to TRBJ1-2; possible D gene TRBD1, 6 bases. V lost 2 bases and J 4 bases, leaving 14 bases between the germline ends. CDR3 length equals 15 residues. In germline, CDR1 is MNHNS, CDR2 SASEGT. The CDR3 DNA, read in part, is TGTGCCAGCAGTGAAATGGGGGGGGCCGGCTATGGC. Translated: CASSEMGGAGYG. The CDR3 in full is CASSEMGGAGYGYTF.

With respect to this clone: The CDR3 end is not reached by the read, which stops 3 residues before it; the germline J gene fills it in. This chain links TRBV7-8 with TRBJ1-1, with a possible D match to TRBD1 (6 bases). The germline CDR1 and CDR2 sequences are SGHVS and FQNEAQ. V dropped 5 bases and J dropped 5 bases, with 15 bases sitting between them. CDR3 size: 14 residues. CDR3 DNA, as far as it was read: TGTGCCAGCAGCCCCTCGACAGGAAATACTGAA. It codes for CASSPSTGNTE. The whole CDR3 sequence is CASSPSTGNTEAFF.

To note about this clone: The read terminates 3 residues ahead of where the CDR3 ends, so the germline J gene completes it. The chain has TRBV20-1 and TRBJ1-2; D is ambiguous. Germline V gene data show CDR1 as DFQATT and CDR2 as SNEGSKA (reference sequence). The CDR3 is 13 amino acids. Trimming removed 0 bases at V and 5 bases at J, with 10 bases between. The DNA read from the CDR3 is TGCAGTGCTAGAGATCATAAGGGTTATGGC. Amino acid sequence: CSARDHKGYG. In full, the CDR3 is CSARDHKGYGYTF.

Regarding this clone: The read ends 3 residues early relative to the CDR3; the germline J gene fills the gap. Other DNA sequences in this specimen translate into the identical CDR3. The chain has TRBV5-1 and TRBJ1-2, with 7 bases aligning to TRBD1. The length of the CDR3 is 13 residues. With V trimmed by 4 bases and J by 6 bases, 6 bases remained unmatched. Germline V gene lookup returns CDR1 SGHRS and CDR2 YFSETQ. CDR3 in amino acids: CASSKGAGDGYTF. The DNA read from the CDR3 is TGCGCCAGCAGCAAGGGGGCTGGCGATGGC.

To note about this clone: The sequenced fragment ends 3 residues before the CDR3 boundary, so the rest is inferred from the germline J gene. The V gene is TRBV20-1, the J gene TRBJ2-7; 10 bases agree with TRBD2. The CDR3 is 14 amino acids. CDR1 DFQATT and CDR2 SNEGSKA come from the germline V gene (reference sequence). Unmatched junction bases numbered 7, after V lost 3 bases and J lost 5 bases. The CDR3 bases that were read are TGCAGTGCTAGCCTAGCGGGGGACTTGGACGAG. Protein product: CSASLAGDLDE. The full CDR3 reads CSASLAGDLDEQYF.

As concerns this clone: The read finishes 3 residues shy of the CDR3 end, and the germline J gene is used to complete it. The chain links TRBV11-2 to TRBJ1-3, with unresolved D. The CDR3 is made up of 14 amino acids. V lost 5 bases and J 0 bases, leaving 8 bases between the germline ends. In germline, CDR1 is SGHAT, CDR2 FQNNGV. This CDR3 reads CASSRSFSGNTIYF. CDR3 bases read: TGTGCCAGCAGCCGGTCGTTCTCTGGAAACACC.

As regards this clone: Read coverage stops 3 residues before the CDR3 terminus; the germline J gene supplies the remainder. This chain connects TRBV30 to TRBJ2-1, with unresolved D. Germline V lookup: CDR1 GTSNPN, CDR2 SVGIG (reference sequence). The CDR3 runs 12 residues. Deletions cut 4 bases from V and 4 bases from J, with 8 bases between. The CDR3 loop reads CAWNAEYNEQFF. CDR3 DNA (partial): TGTGCCTGGAATGCAGAATACAATGAG.

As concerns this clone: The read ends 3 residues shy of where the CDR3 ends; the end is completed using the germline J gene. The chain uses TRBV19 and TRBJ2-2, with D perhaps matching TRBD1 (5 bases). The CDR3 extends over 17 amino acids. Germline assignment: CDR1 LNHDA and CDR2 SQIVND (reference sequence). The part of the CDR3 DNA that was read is TGTGCCAGTAGTAATCCCACACAGGTGTCCTGGACCAACGTG. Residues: CASSNPTQVSWTNV. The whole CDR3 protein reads CASSNPTQVSWTNVLFF.

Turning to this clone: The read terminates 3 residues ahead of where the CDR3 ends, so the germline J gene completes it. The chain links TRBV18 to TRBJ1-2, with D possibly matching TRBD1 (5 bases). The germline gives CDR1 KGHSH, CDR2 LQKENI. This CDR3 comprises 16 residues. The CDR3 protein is CASSPRLAGGNNDYTF. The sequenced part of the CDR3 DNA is TGTGCCAGCTCACCACGACTAGCGGGGGGGAACAATGAC.

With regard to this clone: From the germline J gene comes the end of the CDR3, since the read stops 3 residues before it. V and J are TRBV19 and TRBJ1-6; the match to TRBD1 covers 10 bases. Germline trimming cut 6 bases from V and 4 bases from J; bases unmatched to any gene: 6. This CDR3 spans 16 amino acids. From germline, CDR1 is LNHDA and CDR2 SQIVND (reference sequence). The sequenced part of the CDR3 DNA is TGTGCCAGTAGCCCGGACAGGGGGAAATATAATTCACCC. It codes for CASSPDRGKYNSP. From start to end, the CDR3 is CASSPDRGKYNSPLHF.

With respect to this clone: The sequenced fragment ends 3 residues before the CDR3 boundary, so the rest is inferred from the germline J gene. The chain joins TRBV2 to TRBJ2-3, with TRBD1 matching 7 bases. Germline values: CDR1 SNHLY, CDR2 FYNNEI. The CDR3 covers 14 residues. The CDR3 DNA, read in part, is TGTGCCAGCAGTTTGGGACAGCTCAATCAGCCG. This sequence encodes CASSLGQLNQP. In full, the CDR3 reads CASSLGQLNQPQYF.

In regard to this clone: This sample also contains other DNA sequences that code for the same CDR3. This CDR3 is CALIRGLGNTIYF. The sequenced CDR3 bases are TGTGCCCTGATAAGGGGTCTTGGAAACACC. The chain recombines TRBV30 with TRBJ1-3, with D possibly matching TRBD1 (5 bases). The read gets to within 3 residues of the CDR3 end, and the germline J gene fills in the rest. Trimming stripped 8 bases from V and 3 bases from J, with 14 bases between. The CDR3 consists of 13 residues. CDR1 and CDR2 (germline): GTSNPN, SVGIG (reference sequence). Full variable domain (rest looked up from reference TRBV30 and TRBJ1-3): SQTIHQWPATLVQPVGSPLSLECTVEGTSNPNLYWYRQAAGRGLQLLFYSVGIGQISSEVPQNLSASRPQDRQFILSSKKLLLSDSGFYLCALIRGLGNTIYFGEGSWLTVV.

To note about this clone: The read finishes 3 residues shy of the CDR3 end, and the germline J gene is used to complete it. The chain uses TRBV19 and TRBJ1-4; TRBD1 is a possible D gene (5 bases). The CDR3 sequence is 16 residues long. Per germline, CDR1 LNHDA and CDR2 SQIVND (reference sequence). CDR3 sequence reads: CASHSGGTRYNSPLFF. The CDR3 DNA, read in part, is TGTGCCAGTCACAGTGGGGGGACCCGGTATAATTCACCA.

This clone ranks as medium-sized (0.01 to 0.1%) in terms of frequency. The sequenced part of the CDR3 DNA is TGTGCCAGCTCACCTATCGGGTCGGCGCTTAGCACAGATACG. It is translated as CASSPIGSALSTDT. The full-length CDR3 reads as CASSPIGSALSTDTQYF. The chain combines TRBV18 with TRBJ2-3; D unresolved. The CDR3 end is not reached by the read, which stops 3 residues before it; the germline J gene fills it in. V was clipped by 3 bases and J by 0 bases, with 16 bases between them. This CDR3 is 17 amino acids long. Germline CDR1 is KGHSH and CDR2 is LQKENI.

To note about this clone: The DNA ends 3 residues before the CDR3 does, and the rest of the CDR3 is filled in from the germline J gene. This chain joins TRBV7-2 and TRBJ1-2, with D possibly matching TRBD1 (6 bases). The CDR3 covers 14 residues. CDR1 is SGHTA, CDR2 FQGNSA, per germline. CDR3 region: CASSRSGGAYDYTF. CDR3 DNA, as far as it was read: TGTGCCAGCAGCCGTAGCGGGGGGGCCTACGAC.

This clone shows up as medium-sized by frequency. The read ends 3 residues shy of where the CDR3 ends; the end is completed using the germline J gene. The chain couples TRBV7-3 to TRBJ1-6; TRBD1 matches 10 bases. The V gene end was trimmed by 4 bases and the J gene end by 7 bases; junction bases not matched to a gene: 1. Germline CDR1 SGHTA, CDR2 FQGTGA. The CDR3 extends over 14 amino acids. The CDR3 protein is CASSSGQGNSPLHF. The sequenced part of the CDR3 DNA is TGTGCCAGCAGCTCGGGACAGGGGAATTCACCC.

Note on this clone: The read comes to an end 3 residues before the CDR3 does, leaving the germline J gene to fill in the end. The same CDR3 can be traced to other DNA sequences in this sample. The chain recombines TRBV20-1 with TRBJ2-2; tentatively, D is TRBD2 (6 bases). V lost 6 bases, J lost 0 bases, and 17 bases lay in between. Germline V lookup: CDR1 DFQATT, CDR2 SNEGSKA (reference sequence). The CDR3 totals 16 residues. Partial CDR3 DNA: TGCAGTGCCGTGGGTTCCGGAGGGGCGAACACCGGGGAG. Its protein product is CSAVGSGGANTGE. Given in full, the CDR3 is CSAVGSGGANTGELFF.

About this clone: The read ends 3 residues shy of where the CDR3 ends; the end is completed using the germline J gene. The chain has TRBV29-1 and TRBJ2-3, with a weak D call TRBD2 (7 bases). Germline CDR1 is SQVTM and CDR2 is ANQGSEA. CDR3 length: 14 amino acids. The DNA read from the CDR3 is TGCAGCGTCAGTGGTCGGGGGGCAGGAGAGACG. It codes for CSVSGRGAGET. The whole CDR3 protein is CSVSGRGAGETQYF.